The TCR beta chain described here comes from a study of T cells in Graves' hyperthyroidism and ophthalmopathy. Study-level findings and limits: Most thyroid clonotypes with frequency above 0.001 were detected in blood. Stable hyperthyroidism was separated from ophthalmopathy by a model based on 13 V-J features.

This clonotype was picked up a small number of times. As yet, its antigen is unknown. CDR3 length equals 12 residues. Trimming shortened V by 7 bases and J by 2 bases, and 8 bases separated the two germline ends. Germline CDR1 is WNHNN and CDR2 is SYGVQD (reference sequence). Amplification of TCR beta CDR3 regions used RNA as the template. The HTBI primer set drove a first-round RT-PCR of the TCR CDR3. TCRdb reanalysed the multiplex PCR reads using MiXCR and keeps one entry per CDR3 protein. The table includes about 400,000 distinct CDR3 sequences, around 14% detected once. With a duration under 2 months, the hyperthyroidism was newly diagnosed in patients aged 18 to 65. Used for diagnoses were clinical symptoms, serum thyroxine and TRAb, thyroid ultrasound and orbital computed tomography.

The source material was blood. The rearrangement uses TRBV10-1 and TRBJ2-5; D uncertain. The TCR sequence derives from a woman aged 18-29 years with Graves' hyperthyroidism. This CDR3 is CASKGRQETQYF. The CDR3, as DNA: TGCGCCAGCAAGGGAAGACAAGAGACCCAGTACTTC.